Below, one TCR beta chain is given with its context. This sample stems from a study of blood T cell repertoires in COVID-19. The method was immunoSEQ multiplex PCR; TCRdb's version includes in-frame clones alone and lacks a portion of them. This table has 200,000 to 250,000 clones, roughly nine tenths appearing once. The CDR3 has 17 amino acids. Trimming removed 4 bases from V and 2 bases from J; junction bases left unmatched: 10. CDR1 and CDR2 (germline): SGHTA, FQGTGA. Specimen: peripheral blood. The chain employs TRBV7-3 and TRBJ2-3; 9 bases are shared with TRBD1. This receptor was taken from a man between 60 and 70 years old with acute or convalescent COVID-19. The CDR3 here is CASSSSGTGSLTDTQYF. The CDR3 DNA reads as TGTGCCAGCAGCTCCTCCGGGACAGGGAGTCTCACAGATACGCAGTATTTT.